This is a list of T cell receptor beta chains from one sample in a study of beta chain features in type 1 diabetes. Using immunoSEQ multiplex PCR, the repertoire was profiled, and TCRdb retains in-frame clones only, with some absent. Of under 400,000 clones in the sample, roughly 13% are singletons; the top ten hold 0.0095% to 0.013%. The sample consisted of naive CD4+ T cells from blood. Receptors originate from a woman younger than 30 with type 1 diabetes. The conserved cysteine and the conserved F or W are not part of the CDR3 here. Rows give clone size only sometimes, using once, few, many, or a class for an expanded clone.

CDR3 protein	clone size	V gene
ASTFRGGRYEQY	-	TRBV25-1
AWSGGQPNEKLF	-	TRBV30
ASSLDRRGTQY	-	TRBV5-8
ASSLSGNEQF	-	TRBV7-9
ASSLTGTAPYNEQF	-	TRBV13
ASRIAGGGETQY	few	TRBV25-1
ASSLIQGQETQY	-	TRBV11-2
AISDGLAGGNIQY	few	TRBV10-3
ASSFGRRTYGYT	-	TRBV5-4
AWTAGAKNIQY	-	TRBV30
ASRPQGTEQF	-	TRBV28
ASRQAATDTQY	few	TRBV19
SVGGRSSYEQY	-	TRBV29-1
SVVWDRVTDTQY	-	TRBV29-1
ASSRGSSSYNSPLH	-	TRBV9
ASSWGQAYTEAF	few	TRBV11-1
ASSLGQGSEPLH	-	TRBV7-8
ASTVMGADMQY	few	TRBV5-1
ASSNEGMLSTNEKLF	few	TRBV21-1
AWSASNNQPQH	few	TRBV30
AWSVGQLYEQY	few	TRBV30
ASSPRPTEQY	-	TRBV14
SAKDRVVGETQY	few	TRBV29-1
ASSLASREGYT	-	TRBV5-1
SVGTSGRMMDEQY	-	TRBV29-1
ASSVRQDQGVH	-	TRBV2
ASSLGGAGGLGTEAF	few	TRBV7-2
ASSLEDLASLH	few	TRBV7-9
ASSLLTGAYEQY	-	TRBV7-2
AWSYRILLSYGYT	few	TRBV30
ASSATAYEQY	-	TRBV6-6
ASRRGSGELF	-	TRBV6-5
ASSLTGSGQPQH	-	TRBV5-1
ASPVAGEQPQH	few	TRBV5-4
ASSLWSGGNDIQY	few	TRBV5-1
ASSRHIDSQETQY	-	TRBV6-5
ASSLDIAQY	few	TRBV11-2
ASSPPRGQGRQETQY	few	TRBV18
ASSPTSGGVNIQY	few	TRBV4-2
ASSQVAALEQY	-	TRBV4-1
ASTTEYTGELF	few	TRBV2
ASSFGTSGRDWSREQF	few	TRBV11-2
ASSTDLNTEAF	-	TRBV4-3
ASSETSGNTGELF	-	TRBV9
ASSPSPTGSWQPQH	-	TRBV23-1
ASSLASGRYEQY	few	TRBV5-1
AWSVQGEQY	few	TRBV30
AISELGTSGIYNEQF	-	TRBV10-3
ASSPRQDSYEQY	few	TRBV18
ASSAGQGGDIQY	few	TRBV7-2
ASSQGGADQETQY	-	TRBV4-3
ASSSQETQY	few	TRBV6-5
ASNGGGSYEQY	few	TRBV18
ASSEARTGSEQF	few	TRBV2
SAQRVTEAF	-	TRBV20-1